This TCR beta chain was recovered during a study of blood T cell repertoires in COVID-19. This CDR3 has 13 amino acids. V lost 7 bases to trimming and J lost 5 bases; unmatched junction nucleotides: 7. Germline loops: CDR1 SGHRS, CDR2 YFSETQ. The repertoire was sequenced with immunoSEQ multiplex PCR; TCRdb's copy has only in-frame clones and lacks some. Of about 180,000 clones listed, around 83% are singletons. The J gene is TRBJ2-7, the V gene TRBV5-1, with 9 bases identical to TRBD1. This TCR derives from a man between 40 and 49 years old who had recovered from COVID-19. Sample: PBMCs or T cells enriched from blood (not recorded which). The CDR3 sequence is CASFGQGRDEQYF. The CDR3, as DNA: TGCGCCAGCTTCGGACAGGGGAGGGACGAGCAGTACTTC.